These 7 T cell receptor beta chains were sequenced from one sample in a study of cytomegalovirus exposure and HLA in healthy donors. A multiplex PCR was run with 60 Vbeta primers and 13 Jbeta primers. Sequencing used immunoSEQ multiplex PCR; TCRdb keeps in-frame clones, though not all of them. The sample shows 90,000 to 120,000 clones, over 75% of them seen only once. Sample: PBMCs. The receptors derive from a male donor in good health and CMV-seronegative.

This chain uses TRBV5-6 with TRBJ2-7; 11 nucleotides align to TRBD2. Trimming at V came to 3 bases and at J to 1 base, leaving 6 bases not matched to a gene. From germline, CDR1 is SGHDT and CDR2 YYEEEE. CDR3 size: 16 residues. The DNA for the CDR3 is TGTGCCAGCAGCTACTTAGGACTAGCGGGTTCCTACGAGCAGTACTTC. Protein sequence: CASSYLGLAGSYEQYF.

This clone was counted once. V usage is TRBV4-2 and J usage is TRBJ2-1, with 9 nucleotides matching TRBD2. Germline values: CDR1 LGHNA, CDR2 YNFKEQ. The CDR3 has 17 residues. After removal of 1 base from V and 2 bases from J, the junction contained 6 bases not matched to a gene. The CDR3 protein is CASSQALAGGTYNEQFF. In DNA form, the CDR3 reads TGTGCCAGCAGCCAAGCACTCGCGGGAGGGACCTACAATGAGCAGTTCTTC.

The chain joins TRBV6-1 to TRBJ2-7; no reliable D call. This CDR3 is built from 13 residues. Trimming removed 3 bases at V and 1 base at J, with 7 bases between. Germline V gene sequence: CDR1 MNHNS, CDR2 SASEGT. CDR3 region: CASSDWPSYEQYF. In nucleotides, the CDR3 is TGTGCCAGCAGTGATTGGCCATCCTACGAGCAGTACTTC.

This sequence joins TRBV2 and TRBJ1-1, with TRBD1 as a possible D gene (6 bases). V dropped 8 bases and J dropped 12 bases, with 19 bases sitting between them. CDR1 SNHLY and CDR2 FYNNEI come from the germline V gene. The CDR3 is 12 amino acids. CDR3 in amino acids: CASLAGNRETFF. The CDR3 DNA reads as TGTGCCAGCTTAGCTGGGAACAGGGAAACTTTCTTT.

The gene calls are TRBV5-1 and TRBJ2-3; maybe TRBD2 (6 bases). V was clipped by 2 bases and J by 2 bases, with 15 bases between them. The CDR3 runs 16 residues. In germline, CDR1 is SGHRS, CDR2 YFSETQ. Here the CDR3 reads CASSFWGVGITDTQYF. As DNA, the CDR3 is TGCGCCAGCAGCTTTTGGGGGGTTGGGATCACAGATACGCAGTATTTT.

This clone was recorded a few times. The chain joins TRBV6-1 to TRBJ2-7, with D unclear. Looked up from germline, CDR1 is MNHNS and CDR2 is SASEGT. The CDR3 extends over 12 amino acids. Trimming stripped 8 bases from V and 3 bases from J, with 11 bases between. The chain's CDR3 is CASLMGFYEQYF. The DNA of the CDR3 is TGTGCCAGCCTCATGGGCTTCTACGAGCAGTACTTC.

The rearrangement links TRBV7-8 to TRBJ2-5; D might be TRBD2 (6 bases). This CDR3 has 16 amino acids. V lost 2 bases, J lost 5 bases, and 18 bases lay in between. Germline V gives CDR1 SGHVS, CDR2 FQNEAQ. This chain's CDR3 is CASSLWAGTSRETQYF. CDR3 DNA sequence: TGTGCCAGCAGCTTATGGGCGGGGACCTCCCGGGAGACCCAGTACTTC.